One sample yielded the 21 T cell receptor beta chains listed below, sequenced in a study of radiation and T cells in renal cell carcinoma. The table came from immunoSEQ multiplex PCR; TCRdb's copy has only in-frame clones and leaves some out. The sample has 110,000 to 150,000 clones; about 88% are singletons. Time point described: baseline pretreatment blood. Sample treatment: 15 Gy SBRT to primary tumor, nephrectomy 4 weeks later. The sample here was blood, taken from a patient whose treatment included radiotherapy and nephrectomy. The receptors were sampled from a woman between 45 and 65 years old with renal cell carcinoma.

The chain joins TRBV14 to TRBJ2-5, with unresolved D. Per the germline V gene, CDR1 is SGHDN and CDR2 is FVKESK. The CDR3 runs 13 residues. Trimming left V 1 base short and J 5 bases short, with 8 bases between. The CDR3, as DNA: TGTGCCAGCAGCCAAGGCGGTTGGGAGACCCAGTACTTC. Encoded protein: CASSQGGWETQYF.

CDR3 DNA: TGTGCCAGCAGTGAAAATTCTCGTTCCACAGCTTTCTTT. Encoded protein: CASSENSRSTAFF. This chain links TRBV6-1 with TRBJ1-1; D gene ambiguous. Trimming took off 2 bases at V and 10 bases at J, with 14 bases between the two ends. This CDR3 is built from 13 residues. The germline CDR1 and CDR2 sequences are MNHNS and SASEGT.

V is TRBV4-3 and J is TRBJ1-2; D perhaps matches TRBD1 (6 bases). The CDR3 has 15 residues. V dropped 0 bases and J dropped 6 bases, with 14 bases sitting between them. CDR1 is LGHNA and CDR2 is YSLEER in the germline V gene. The CDR3 spells CASSQEGTAGDGYTF. CDR3 DNA sequence: TGCGCCAGCAGCCAAGAAGGCACTGCAGGGGATGGCTACACCTTC.

V and J are TRBV2 and TRBJ2-7; D perhaps matches TRBD2 (6 bases). The CDR3 consists of 15 residues. V was pared by 1 base and J by 1 base, with 11 bases between. The germline gives CDR1 SNHLY, CDR2 FYNNEI. CDR3 sequence (DNA): TGTGCCAGCAGTGAAGAAGGACTACGTTCCTACGAGCAGTACTTC. Encoded protein: CASSEEGLRSYEQYF.

In regard to this clone: The sample contains more than one DNA sequence encoding this CDR3. This chain joins TRBV18 and TRBJ2-5; D gene ambiguous. Deletions cut 2 bases from V and 2 bases from J, with 6 bases between. The CDR3 spans 13 residues. CDR1 is KGHSH, CDR2 LQKENI, per germline. The CDR3 region is CASSPGVQETQYF. CDR3 DNA: TGTGCCAGCTCACCAGGGGTACAAGAGACCCAGTACTTC.

The chain couples TRBV7-8 to TRBJ1-5, with TRBD1 matching over 7 bases. The CDR3 spans 19 residues. The germline V gene encodes CDR1 SGHVS and CDR2 FQNEAQ. Trimming took 5 bases from V and 6 from J; bases not matched to a gene: 22. The CDR3 spells CASSRLSRQGVRRSQPQHF. CDR3 bases: TGTGCCAGCAGCCGATTGAGTCGACAGGGCGTTCGACGCAGTCAGCCCCAGCATTTT.

This chain connects TRBV28 to TRBJ1-5; no reliable D call. Germline-derived CDR1 and CDR2 are MDHEN and SYDVKM. There are 12 residues in the CDR3. V shed 6 bases and J shed 5 bases, with 8 bases lying between them. The CDR3 bases are TGTGCCAGCAGGGTAGGCTATCAGCCCCAGCATTTT. Translating gives CASRVGYQPQHF.

This chain uses TRBV4-3 with TRBJ2-7, with D perhaps matching TRBD1 (6 bases). The CDR3 length is 15 residues. CDR1 is LGHNA, CDR2 YSLEER, per germline. V shed 3 bases and J shed 2 bases, with 14 bases lying between them. The CDR3 here is CASSQHRDIAYEQYF. CDR3 DNA sequence: TGCGCCAGCAGCCAGCACCGGGACATAGCCTACGAGCAGTACTTC.

This sequence joins TRBV18 and TRBJ2-3; perhaps D is TRBD1 or TRBD2 (5 bases each). CDR3 length equals 11 residues. V dropped 4 bases and J dropped 10 bases, with 9 bases sitting between them. Germline V gives CDR1 KGHSH, CDR2 LQKENI. The DNA of the CDR3 is TGTGCCAGCTCACTCCGGGACGCGCAGTATTTT. Protein: CASSLRDAQYF.

The genes are TRBV5-6 and TRBJ1-2, with D possibly TRBD1 on 6 matching bases. Germline V CDR1 and CDR2: SGHDT, YYEEEE. The CDR3 runs 14 residues. V gave up 0 bases and J gave up 5 bases, with 11 bases separating them. The CDR3 coding sequence is TGTGCCAGCAGCTTGGTGAGGCAGGGGTATGGCTACACCTTC. This codes for CASSLVRQGYGYTF.

The chain couples TRBV11-2 to TRBJ2-2; D uncertain. The CDR3 totals 15 residues. V lost 5 bases and J 0 bases, leaving 10 bases between the germline ends. Germline loops: CDR1 SGHAT, CDR2 FQNNGV. CDR3 DNA sequence: TGTGCCAGCAGCCGCGTCCCCTCGAACACCGGGGAGCTGTTTTTT. It yields the protein CASSRVPSNTGELFF.

The chain has TRBV7-9 and TRBJ1-1; 8 bases match TRBD1. Germline V CDR1 and CDR2: SEHNR, FQNEAQ (reference sequence). This CDR3 has 14 amino acids. V shed 6 bases and J 8 bases; nucleotides not matched to a gene: 11. The CDR3 protein is CASSPTYQGAEAFF. The DNA for the CDR3 is TGTGCCAGCAGTCCTACTTATCAGGGGGCGGAAGCTTTCTTT.

This chain joins TRBV9 and TRBJ2-3; D gene ambiguous. Germline CDR1 SGDLS, CDR2 YYNGEE. CDR3 length equals 13 residues. V gave up 0 bases and J gave up 4 bases, with 6 bases separating them. The DNA for the CDR3 is TGTGCCAGCAGCGTAGCGGGTGCAGATACGCAGTATTTT. Translating it yields CASSVAGADTQYF.

The CDR3 loop reads CASSHPPGTSTDTQYF. The CDR3 nucleotides read TGTGCCAGCAGCCACCCCCCCGGGACAAGCACAGATACGCAGTATTTT. V and J are TRBV9 and TRBJ2-3; weak D call: TRBD1 (6 bases). CDR3 length: 16 amino acids. Trimming left V 4 bases short and J 0 bases short, with 15 bases between. Looked up from germline, CDR1 is SGDLS and CDR2 is YYNGEE.

This chain joins TRBV5-1 and TRBJ2-7, with TRBD1 identical over 10 bases. This CDR3 comprises 14 residues. The germline V gene encodes CDR1 SGHRS and CDR2 YFSETQ. With 0 bases clipped from V and 5 bases from J, the junction kept 2 bases outside the gene matches. The CDR3 loop reads CASSLGDRGDEQYF. The CDR3 nucleotides read TGCGCCAGCAGCTTGGGGGACAGGGGAGACGAGCAGTACTTC.

This sequence joins TRBV4-2 and TRBJ1-5; D gene uncertain. Germline V CDR1 and CDR2: LGHNA, YNFKEQ. V was cut by 1 base and J by 5 bases, with 12 bases left in between. The CDR3 is 15 amino acids. The CDR3 region is CASSQGVSQDQPQHF. CDR3 bases: TGTGCCAGCAGCCAAGGGGTGTCGCAAGATCAGCCCCAGCATTTT.

The chain uses TRBV6-1 and TRBJ2-2; D ambiguous. Trimming pared 3 bases from V and 0 bases from J, leaving 8 bases between. The germline CDR1 and CDR2 sequences are MNHNS and SASEGT. This CDR3 is 15 amino acids long. Written as DNA, the CDR3 is TGTGCCAGCAGTGAGAGGCAGACGAACACCGGGGAGCTGTTTTTT. The encoded protein is CASSERQTNTGELFF.

The rearrangement links TRBV5-6 to TRBJ1-1, with a tentative D call TRBD1 (6 bases). The CDR3 is 14 amino acids. CDR1 SGHDT and CDR2 YYEEEE come from the germline V gene. Trimming took off 4 bases at V and 9 bases at J, with 19 bases between the two ends. The CDR3 DNA sequence: TGTGCCAGCAGCATCGGGGGCCTTACAACCAAAGCTTTCTTT. It specifies CASSIGGLTTKAFF.

The gene calls are TRBV19 and TRBJ1-5; TRBD1 matches 7 bases. CDR1 is LNHDA, CDR2 SQIVND, per germline (reference sequence). V lost 5 bases and J lost 7; bases outside the gene matches: 5. The length of the CDR3 is 13 residues. CDR3 loop: CASSFQGEQPQHF. The CDR3 bases are TGTGCCAGTAGTTTTCAGGGGGAGCAGCCCCAGCATTTT.

This clone was picked up one time. V is TRBV10-3 and J is TRBJ1-1; D not resolved. The V end was cut by 2 bases, the J end by 1 base, with 8 bases between. Germline CDR1 reads ENHRY; CDR2 reads SYGVKD. This CDR3 contains 14 residues. The CDR3 bases are TGTGCCATCAGTGAGGGTTGGCAGAACACTGAAGCTTTCTTT. It translates to CAISEGWQNTEAFF.

The chain employs TRBV4-2 and TRBJ2-6, with D possibly being TRBD1 or TRBD2 (5 bases each). CDR3 size: 18 residues. Trimming took off 6 bases at V and 0 bases at J, with 18 bases between the two ends. Germline CDR1 is LGHNA and CDR2 is YNFKEQ. DNA of the CDR3: TGTGCCAGCAGATTAACACCGGGACGGAGCTCTGGGGCCAACGTCCTGACTTTC. As protein: CASRLTPGRSSGANVLTF.